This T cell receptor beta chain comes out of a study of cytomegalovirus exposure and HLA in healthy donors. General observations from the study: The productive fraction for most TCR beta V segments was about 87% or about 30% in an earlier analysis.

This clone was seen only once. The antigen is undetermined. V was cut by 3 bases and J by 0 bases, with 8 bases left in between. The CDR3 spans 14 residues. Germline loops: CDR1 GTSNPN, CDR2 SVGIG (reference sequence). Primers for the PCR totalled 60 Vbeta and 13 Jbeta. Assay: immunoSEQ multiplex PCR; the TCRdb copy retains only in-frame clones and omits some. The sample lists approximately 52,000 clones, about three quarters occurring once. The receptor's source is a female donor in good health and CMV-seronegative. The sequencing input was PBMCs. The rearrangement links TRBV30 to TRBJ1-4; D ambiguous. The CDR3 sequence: CAWSDGSTNEKLFF. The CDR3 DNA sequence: TGTGCCTGGAGCGACGGGTCAACTAATGAAAAACTGTTTTTT. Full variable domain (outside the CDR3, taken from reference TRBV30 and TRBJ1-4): SQTIHQWPATLVQPVGSPLSLECTVEGTSNPNLYWYRQAAGRGLQLLFYSVGIGQISSEVPQNLSASRPQDRQFILSSKKLLLSDSGFYLCAWSDGSTNEKLFFGSGTQLSVL.